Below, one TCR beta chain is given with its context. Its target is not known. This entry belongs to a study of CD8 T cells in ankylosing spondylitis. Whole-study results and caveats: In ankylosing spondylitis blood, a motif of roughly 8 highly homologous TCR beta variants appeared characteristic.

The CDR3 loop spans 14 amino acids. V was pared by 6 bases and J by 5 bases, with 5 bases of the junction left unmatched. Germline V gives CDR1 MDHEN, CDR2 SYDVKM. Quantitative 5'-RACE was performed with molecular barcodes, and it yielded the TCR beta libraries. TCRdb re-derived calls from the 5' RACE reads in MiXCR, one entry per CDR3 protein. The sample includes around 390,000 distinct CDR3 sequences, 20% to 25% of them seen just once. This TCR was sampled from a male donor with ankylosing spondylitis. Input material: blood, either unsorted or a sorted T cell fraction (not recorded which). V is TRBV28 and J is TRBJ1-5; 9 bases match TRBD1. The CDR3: CASRETGGHQPQHF. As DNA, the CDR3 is TGTGCCAGCAGGGAAACAGGGGGCCATCAGCCCCAGCATTTT.